This TCR beta chain derives from a study of beta chain features in type 1 diabetes. Germline V CDR1 and CDR2: SGHRS, YFSETQ. The CDR3 sequence is 13 residues long. Trimming removed 1 base from V and 4 bases from J, with 7 bases in between. Expressed TCRB transcripts were sequenced because the isolated RNA had all been reverse transcribed beforehand. Here immunoSEQ multiplex PCR was the method, and the copy in TCRdb shows in-frame clones only, minus some. The data contain about 150,000 clones, under 11% of them singletons. The chain links TRBV5-1 to TRBJ2-3; D remains unclear. The source is a man between 18 and 35 years old in good health. The sequenced sample was naive CD4+ T cells from blood. The CDR3 spells CASSLLLADTQYF. The CDR3 DNA follows: TGCGCCAGCAGCTTGTTATTAGCAGATACGCAGTATTTT.